The rows below give T cell receptor beta chains drawn from one sample of a study of blood T cells in healthy people across ages. TCRdb fed the 5' RACE reads into MiXCR, producing one record per CDR3 protein. The sample yields over a million distinct CDR3 sequences, over 35% seen once. What was sequenced was blood. Source of these receptors: a woman in her sixties in good health. CDR3s include the opening cysteine and the closing phenylalanine or tryptophan. D genes are given only for firm matches. Clone size is given for some rows only: seen once, a few or many times, or a class if the clone is expanded.

D gene	CDR3 length	V gene	J gene	clone size	CDR3 DNA	CDR3 protein
-	14	TRBV12-3/TRBV12-4	TRBJ2-7	few	TGTGCCAGCAGTGAGGGGGTAGGGTCCTACGAGCAGTACTTC	CASSEGVGSYEQYF
TRBD2	15	TRBV20-1	TRBJ2-1	few	TGCAGTGCGAGACTAGCGGGAGGGTCCTACGATGAGCAGTTCTTC	CSARLAGGSYDEQFF
-	13	TRBV15	TRBJ2-2	-	TGTGCCACCAGCAGGGGCCCTAGGGGGGAGCTGTTTTTT	CATSRGPRGELFF
TRBD2	16	TRBV10-3	TRBJ2-2	-	TGTGCCATCAGTGGACTAGCGGGGGTGAACACCGGGGAGCTGTTTTTT	CAISGLAGVNTGELFF
TRBD2	15	TRBV27	TRBJ2-1	-	TGTGCCAGCAGTTGGGCGGGAGTTGGTCTCAATGAGCAGTTCTTC	CASSWAGVGLNEQFF
-	16	TRBV20-1	TRBJ1-5	-	TGCAGTGCTAGAGATCGGGGAGCAGGGCGGGAGCAGCCCCAGCATTTT	CSARDRGAGREQPQHF
TRBD1	16	TRBV5-1	TRBJ2-7	-	TGCGCCAGCAGCTTGGAGATGGCCACAGGGGGCAATGAGCAGTACTTC	CASSLEMATGGNEQYF
-	15	TRBV5-5	TRBJ1-5	few	TGTGCCAGCGGGCCTAATCCGGGTTCGGGACAGCCCCAGCATTTT	CASGPNPGSGQPQHF
TRBD2	17	TRBV7-2	TRBJ2-7	few	TGTGCCAGCAGCTTAGTACTAGCGGCCAGGGATAGGTACGAGCAGTACTTC	CASSLVLAARDRYEQYF
-	13	TRBV5-1	TRBJ2-1	-	TGCGCCAGCAGCCTAGGACGGTCGTATGAGCAGTTCTTC	CASSLGRSYEQFF
-	11	TRBV4-2	TRBJ1-2	many	TGTGCCAGCAGCCAAGGCAGGGAGAACACCTTC	CASSQGRENTF
TRBD2	17	TRBV5-8	TRBJ2-5	-	TGTGCCAGCAGCTTGTCCCGAGGACTAGCGGGAGGGCGAGAGCAGTACTTC	CASSLSRGLAGGREQYF
-	15	TRBV14	TRBJ2-2	-	TGTGCCAGCAGCCAAGAACAGGGTTGGGCCGGGGAGCTGTTTTTT	CASSQEQGWAGELFF
TRBD2	16	TRBV6-1	TRBJ2-1	-	TGTGCCAGCAAGACTAGCGCAACGGTGGGTTCCTACGAGCAGTTCTTC	CASKTSATVGSYEQFF
-	17	TRBV2	TRBJ1-6	-	TGTGCCAGCAGTGATCAATCCGTGGGCGCCTATAATTCACCCCTCCACTTT	CASSDQSVGAYNSPLHF
-	14	TRBV7-9	TRBJ2-1	-	TGTGCCAGCAGGGGAGGAAGCCCCTACAATGAGCAGTTCTTC	CASRGGSPYNEQFF
-	14	TRBV9	TRBJ2-2	few	TGTGCCAGCAGCGTCGGACAGAACACCGGGGAGCTGTTTTTT	CASSVGQNTGELFF
TRBD2	14	TRBV6-1	TRBJ2-5	-	TGTGCCAGCAGTGGGGATAGCGGGAAGGGGACCCAGTACTTC	CASSGDSGKGTQYF
-	17	TRBV7-8	TRBJ2-3	few	TGTGCCAGCAACCAGGGGGTTCGGGACGCAAGACTAGGGGCGGCGTATTTT	CASNQGVRDARLGAAYF
-	14	TRBV20-1	TRBJ2-7	once	TGCAGTGCTACCCCCAGGTGGAATTCCTACGAGCAGTACTTC	CSATPRWNSYEQYF
-	15	TRBV15	TRBJ2-5	-	TGTGCCACCAGCAGGGCTCCGGGACACCAAGAGACCCAGTACTTC	CATSRAPGHQETQYF
-	12	TRBV29-1	TRBJ2-1	-	TGCAGCGCCACGACAGTATACAATGAGCAGTTCTTC	CSATTVYNEQFF
TRBD1	12	TRBV12-3/TRBV12-4	TRBJ2-7	-	TGTGCCAGCAGTACAGGGGGCTGGGAGCAGTACTTC	CASSTGGWEQYF
TRBD1	15	TRBV11-2	TRBJ1-1	few	TGTGCCAGCAGCTTAGAGCAGACAGGGGCAACTGAAGCTTTCTTT	CASSLEQTGATEAFF
-	15	TRBV6-1	TRBJ2-3	-	TGTGCCAGCAGTTTACCGACAGGAAACACAGATACGCAGTATTTT	CASSLPTGNTDTQYF
-	11	TRBV27	TRBJ1-2	-	TGTGCCAGCAGGGCGAACTATGGCTACACCTTC	CASRANYGYTF
-	14	TRBV20-1	TRBJ2-1	many	TGCAGTGCTATCCGGATGGGAGTCTCAAATGAGCAGTTCTTC	CSAIRMGVSNEQFF
TRBD2	12	TRBV20-1	TRBJ2-5	-	TGCAGTGTCGGACTAGCCGGCGATGAGCAGTACTTC	CSVGLAGDEQYF
-	14	TRBV12-3/TRBV12-4	TRBJ2-5	-	TGTGCCAGCAGTCCCGGGACCGTTGTGGAGACCCAGTACTTC	CASSPGTVVETQYF
-	13	TRBV29-1	TRBJ2-5	many	TGCAGCGTTGATTCCGGGGTAGGAGAGACCCAGTACTTC	CSVDSGVGETQYF
-	17	TRBV2	TRBJ2-3	-	TGTGCCAGCAGGAAGAGGAGGGGCAACAGGGATCCAGATACGCAGTATTTT	CASRKRRGNRDPDTQYF
-	15	TRBV7-9	TRBJ2-3	once	TGTGCCAGCAGCTACCGGGACAAGGGCACAGATACGCAGTATTTT	CASSYRDKGTDTQYF
TRBD1	12	TRBV29-1	TRBJ2-5	-	TGCAGCGTCTACAGGGGAAGCGAGACCCAGTACTTC	CSVYRGSETQYF
TRBD2	15	TRBV20-1	TRBJ2-1	-	TGCAGTGCTAGAGTTGGGACTAGCGGGAGGAATGAGCAGTTCTTC	CSARVGTSGRNEQFF
-	17	TRBV20-1	TRBJ2-4	-	TGCAGTGCTAGAGCCCTTAATACAGGGCCAGCCAAAAACATTCAGTACTTC	CSARALNTGPAKNIQYF
TRBD1	15	TRBV11-2	TRBJ2-7	few	TGTGCCAGCAGCTTGGGACAGGGGGCCCCATACGAGCAGTACTTC	CASSLGQGAPYEQYF
TRBD2	15	TRBV7-9	TRBJ2-7	few	TGTGCCAGCAGCTTAGATCTAGCGGGAGTATACGAGCAGTACTTC	CASSLDLAGVYEQYF
-	15	TRBV10-2	TRBJ2-1	-	TGCGCCAGCCGAGGTATGGGAATCGCCTACAATGAGCAGTTCTTC	CASRGMGIAYNEQFF
-	14	TRBV3-1	TRBJ2-1	-	TGTGCCAGCAGCCAAGAGAAAATCTACAATGAGCAGTTCTTC	CASSQEKIYNEQFF
-	11	TRBV20-1	TRBJ2-7	-	TGCAGTGCTAGGTTAAACTACGAGCAGTACTTC	CSARLNYEQYF
-	13	TRBV7-8	TRBJ1-6	-	TGTGCCAGCAGCACCGAGAGTAATTCACCCCTCCACTTT	CASSTESNSPLHF